Detailed here is one TCR beta chain. These data originate in a study of memory CD4+ T cells and cytomegalovirus serostatus. The wider study: Of the healthy Belgian adults, 9 were CMV seropositive and 20 to 30 seronegative.

The table came from immunoSEQ multiplex PCR; TCRdb's copy has only in-frame clones and leaves some out. The repertoire consists of over 50,000 clones, with 75% to 85% occurring once and the leading ten covering roughly 0.88%. The sort gate was single viable CD3+CD4+CD8-CD45RO+ cells for memory CD4+ T cells. Positive selection with CD4 microbeads enriched total CD4+ T cells. Sample: memory CD4+ T cells from blood. This TCR derives from an adult in good health and CMV-seronegative.

Written as DNA, the CDR3 is TGTGCCACCAGCAGAGTCGGCGCTATGAACACTGAAGCTTTCTTT. Its translation: CATSRVGAMNTEAFF. The gene calls are TRBV15 and TRBJ1-1; the D is unclear. Trimming shortened V by 1 base and J by 0 bases, and 9 bases separated the two germline ends. The length of the CDR3 is 15 residues. Germline V CDR1 and CDR2: LNHNV, YYDKDF (reference sequence).